The 6 T cell receptor beta chains below all came from one sample that was sequenced in a study of T cell responses to AZD1222 COVID-19 vaccine. TCRdb keeps only in-frame clones here, not all; method: immunoSEQ multiplex PCR. This table holds about 150,000 clones, more than 90% found once. The input for sequencing was peripheral blood, taken 28 days after the second AZD1222 dose. Source of these receptors: an adult who received the AZD1222 COVID-19 vaccine.

The chain combines TRBV28 with TRBJ2-5; D gene uncertain. From germline, CDR1 is MDHEN and CDR2 SYDVKM. CDR3 size: 16 residues. With 7 bases removed from V and 2 bases from J, the gap between germline ends came to 20 bases. The CDR3 loop is CASTPWAYGEQETQYF. CDR3 DNA: TGTGCCAGCACCCCCTGGGCTTACGGAGAGCAAGAGACCCAGTACTTC.

This rearrangement joins TRBV27 to TRBJ2-7; the D gene is possibly TRBD1 (6 bases). Germline V gives CDR1 MNHEY, CDR2 SMNVEV (reference sequence). V dropped 6 bases and J dropped 0 bases, with 12 bases sitting between them. CDR3 length: 14 amino acids. This CDR3 is CASRNRESSYEQYF. Here the CDR3 DNA reads TGTGCCAGCAGAAACAGGGAAAGCTCCTACGAGCAGTACTTC.

The chain recombines TRBV7-2 with TRBJ2-6, with TRBD1 as a possible D gene (5 bases). V lost 2 bases to trimming and J lost 2 bases, with 10 bases between them. CDR3 size: 16 residues. From germline, CDR1 is SGHTA and CDR2 FQGNSA. In DNA form, the CDR3 reads TGTGCCAGCAGCTTACAGGGTAGTGCTGGGGCCAACGTCCTGACTTTC. Translation gives CASSLQGSAGANVLTF. The full variable domain, rest sourced from reference TRBV7-2 and TRBJ2-6, is GAGVSQSPSNKVTEKGKDVELRCDPISGHTALYWYRQSLGQGLEFLIYFQGNSAPDKSGLPSDRFSAERTGGSVSTLTIQRTQQEDSAVYLCASSLQGSAGANVLTFGAGSRLTVL.

J is TRBJ2-7 and V is TRBV11-3, with 8 bases aligning to TRBD1. The CDR3 is 14 residues long. Trimming took 1 base from V and 5 from J; bases not matched to a gene: 4. Germline V gene data show CDR1 as SGHNT and CDR2 as YENEEA. As DNA, the CDR3 is TGTGCCAGCAGCTTAGGTCAGGGGGCCGACGAGCAGTACTTC. This sequence encodes CASSLGQGADEQYF. Drawing the rest from reference TRBV11-3 and TRBJ2-7, the complete variable domain is EAGVVQSPRYKIIEKKQPVAFWCNPISGHNTLYWYLQNLGQGPELLIRYENEEAVDDSQLPKDRFSAERLKGVDSTLKIQPAELGDSAVYLCASSLGQGADEQYFGPGTRLTVT.

This clone came up once. The chain is built from TRBV21-1 and TRBJ2-7; the D call of TRBD2 is as the table states it, not checked on the DNA. TRBV21-1 is deemed a pseudogene. The CDR3 covers 19 residues. CDR3 sequence (DNA): TGTGCCAGCAGCGAGGAGGGATTGGGTCTAGCGGGAGGGCATTACGAGCAGTACTTC. Residues: CASSEEGLGLAGGHYEQYF.

The J gene is TRBJ2-4, the V gene TRBV28, with no clear D. Germline CDR1 MDHEN, CDR2 SYDVKM. The CDR3 spans 12 residues. V dropped 5 bases and J dropped 4 bases, with 6 bases sitting between them. CDR3 coding DNA: TGTGCCAGCAGTCCAAAGAAAAACATTCAGTACTTC. It codes for CASSPKKNIQYF.